This TCR beta chain was obtained from a study of T-cell memory formation after mild COVID-19. Overall study results and limits: Later expanders leaned CD4+, whereas clones that contracted between day 15 and 85 were balanced CD4/CD8.

This clonotype showed up just a few times. What it binds is unknown. Trimming removed 5 bases from V and 4 bases from J; junction bases left unmatched: 9. CDR3 length: 15 amino acids. In TCRdb, the 5' RACE reads were re-called with MiXCR into one record per CDR3 protein. The sample holds hundreds of thousands of distinct CDR3 sequences; 16% are singletons and the top ten take around 3.8%. The sequenced sample was PBMCs or a T cell subset sorted from them (not recorded which). The clonotype originates from a man aged 18 to 35 who had mild COVID-19 (a few samples of this study predate the infection). Cell type and time point are not known. This chain links TRBV12-3 or TRBV12-4 with TRBJ1-2, with 8 bases aligning to TRBD1. The CDR3 here is CASSPGQGLRYGYTF. The CDR3, as DNA: TGTGCCAGCAGTCCTGGACAGGGATTACGCTATGGCTACACCTTC.